This is a list of T cell receptor beta chains from one sample in a study of blood T cells in healthy people across ages. TCRdb re-analysed the 5' RACE reads in MiXCR, keeping a single row per CDR3 protein. The profile shows about 580,000 distinct CDR3 sequences, around half of them singletons. Sequenced: blood. The receptors stem from an elderly man in good health. CDR3s include the opening cysteine and the closing phenylalanine or tryptophan. Part of the rows lack a size; the others show once, few, many or a class for expanded clones.

cdr3_aa | v_call | cdr3_length | clone_size
CASSLASGRASETQYF | TRBV7-2 | 16 | -
CASRLNRGYNDEQYF | TRBV6-6 | 15 | many
CATSDFDLAGLGVQFF | TRBV24-1 | 16 | few
CAISESGTAAWGQYF | TRBV10-3 | 15 | -
CASSQGLAGGETQYF | TRBV3-1 | 15 | -
CASSSQTTKNEAFF | TRBV12-3/TRBV12-4 | 14 | once
CSAPDRRYNEKLFF | TRBV20-1 | 14 | -
CASSEFGKGAYNEQYF | TRBV25-1 | 16 | -
CASSLRQGQQTEAFF | TRBV7-2 | 15 | -
CASSLAGTSGRGGNEQFF | TRBV7-9 | 18 | -
CASSSLGATSVGANVLTF | TRBV2 | 18 | few
CASSSQGARTYEQYF | TRBV7-2 | 15 | once
CASKDKDSNQPQHF | TRBV2 | 14 | -
CSAIFGQGNQPQHF | TRBV20-1 | 14 | few